The clone carrying this T cell receptor (beta chain) was found many times. Its specificity is not known. The junction does not match germline at one end; this may be a read error. The data were obtained in a study of T cell repertoires in cytomegalovirus infection. Study-wide background: In public TCR beta signatures, there were indications of both CMV infection and matching HLA type. Study-level findings and limits: Identification of carriers of CMV plus the relevant HLA was performed using cumulative public TCR beta family frequency. There were HLA-C-restricted CMV-specific TCR beta clonotypes dominating the ex vivo response.

This CDR3 is 15 amino acids long. Germline CDR1 SGHVS, CDR2 FNYEAQ. TCRdb called the reads again in MiXCR, with one record for every CDR3 protein. Here the sample spans hundreds of thousands of distinct CDR3 sequences, 20% to 30% being singletons. The chain combines TRBV7-6 with TRBJ2-3; TRBD2 might be the D (6 bases). The sequence came from a human donor in good health (CMV status not recorded). Some clones in this sample may be carry-over from other donors' samples. Sequencing was done on a sample of CD8+ T cells from PBMCs. CDR3 coding DNA: TGTGCTAGCAGCTTAAGTCGTGGGGGGTCCGATACGCAGTATTTT. This encodes CASSLSRGGSDTQYF.